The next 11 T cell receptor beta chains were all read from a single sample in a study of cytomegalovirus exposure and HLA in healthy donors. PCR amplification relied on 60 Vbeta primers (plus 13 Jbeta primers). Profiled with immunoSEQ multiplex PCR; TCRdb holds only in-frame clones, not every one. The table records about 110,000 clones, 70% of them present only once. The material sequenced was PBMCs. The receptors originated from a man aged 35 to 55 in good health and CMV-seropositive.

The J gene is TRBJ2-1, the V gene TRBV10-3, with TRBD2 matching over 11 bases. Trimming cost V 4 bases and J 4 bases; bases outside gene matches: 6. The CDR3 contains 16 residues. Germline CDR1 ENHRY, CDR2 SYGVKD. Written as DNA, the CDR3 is TGTGCCATCAGTGTATTAGGGACTAGCGGATACAATGAGCAGTTCTTC. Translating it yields CAISVLGTSGYNEQFF.

The CDR3 region is CASSLVAGYSNQPQHF. CDR3 sequence (DNA): TGTGCCAGCAGCTTAGTTGCGGGTTATAGCAATCAGCCCCAGCATTTT. The chain combines TRBV7-2 with TRBJ1-5, with D uncertain. The germline gives CDR1 SGHTA, CDR2 FQGNSA. The CDR3 spans 16 residues. V lost 1 base and J 0 bases, leaving 10 bases between the germline ends.

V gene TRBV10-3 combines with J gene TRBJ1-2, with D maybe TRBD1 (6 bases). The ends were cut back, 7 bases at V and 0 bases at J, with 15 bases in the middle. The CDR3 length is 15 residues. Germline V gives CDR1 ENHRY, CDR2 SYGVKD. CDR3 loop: CAITPDSGSNYGYTF. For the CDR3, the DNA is TGTGCCATCACCCCGGACAGCGGTTCTAACTATGGCTACACCTTC.

CDR3 region: CASSPGGNNEQFF. The CDR3 nucleotides are TGTGCCAGCTCACCAGGAGGGAACAATGAGCAGTTCTTC. V gene TRBV18 combines with J gene TRBJ2-1; the D gene is possibly TRBD2 (6 bases). Germline V CDR1 and CDR2: KGHSH, LQKENI. The CDR3 length is 13 residues. The V end was cut by 2 bases, the J end by 5 bases, with 7 bases between.

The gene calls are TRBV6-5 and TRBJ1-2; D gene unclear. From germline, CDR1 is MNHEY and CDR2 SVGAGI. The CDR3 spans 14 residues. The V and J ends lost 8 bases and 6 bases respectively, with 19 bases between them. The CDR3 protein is CASRGLNPVDGYTF. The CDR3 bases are TGTGCCAGCCGCGGTCTCAATCCCGTTGATGGCTACACCTTC.

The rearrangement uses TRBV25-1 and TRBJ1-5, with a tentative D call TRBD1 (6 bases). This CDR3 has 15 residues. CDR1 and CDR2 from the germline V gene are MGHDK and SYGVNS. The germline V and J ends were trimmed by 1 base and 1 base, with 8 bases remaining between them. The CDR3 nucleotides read TGTGCCAGCAGTGAATCGGACAGCAGCAATCAGCCCCAGCATTTT. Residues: CASSESDSSNQPQHF.

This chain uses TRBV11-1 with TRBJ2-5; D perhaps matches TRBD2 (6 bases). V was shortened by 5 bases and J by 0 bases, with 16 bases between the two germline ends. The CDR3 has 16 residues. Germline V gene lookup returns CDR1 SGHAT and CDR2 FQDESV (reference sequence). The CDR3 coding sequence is TGTGCCAGCAGCGACGGAGTAGCGGCTAACCAAGAGACCCAGTACTTC. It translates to CASSDGVAANQETQYF.

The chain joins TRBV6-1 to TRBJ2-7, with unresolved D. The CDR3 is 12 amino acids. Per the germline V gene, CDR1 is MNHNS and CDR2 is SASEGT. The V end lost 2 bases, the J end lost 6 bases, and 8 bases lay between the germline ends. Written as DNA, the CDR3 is TGTGCCAGCAGTGAAAACGGCGGCGAGCAGTACTTC. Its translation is CASSENGGEQYF.

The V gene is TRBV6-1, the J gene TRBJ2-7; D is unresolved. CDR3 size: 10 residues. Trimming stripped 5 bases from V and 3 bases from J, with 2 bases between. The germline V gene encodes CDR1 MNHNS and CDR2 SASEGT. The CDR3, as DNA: TGTGCCAGCAGTAACTACGAGCAGTACGTC. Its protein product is CASSNYEQYV.

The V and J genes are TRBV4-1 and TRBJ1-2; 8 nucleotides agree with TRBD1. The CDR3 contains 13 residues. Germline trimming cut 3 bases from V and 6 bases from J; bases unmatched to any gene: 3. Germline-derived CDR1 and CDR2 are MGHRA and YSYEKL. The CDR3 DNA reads TGCGCCAGCAGCCACGGGACAGGCGATGGCTACACCTTC. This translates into CASSHGTGDGYTF.

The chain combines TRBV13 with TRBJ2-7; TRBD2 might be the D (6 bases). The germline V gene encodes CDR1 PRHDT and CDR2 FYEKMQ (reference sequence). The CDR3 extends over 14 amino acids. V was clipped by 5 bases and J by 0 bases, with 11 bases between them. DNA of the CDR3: TGTGCCAGCAGCCCCTCCGGGAGCTCCTACGAGCAGTACTTC. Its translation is CASSPSGSSYEQYF.